The source of this TCR beta chain is a study of beta chain features in type 1 diabetes. Study-level background: Cell yields, gender and age were comparable in patients and healthy donors. The samples had 85 million to 130 million sorted cells examined in all.

The investigators reverse transcribed all of the isolated RNA, so they sequenced expressed TCRB transcripts. Profiling relied on immunoSEQ multiplex PCR, and the TCRdb table lists in-frame clones only, not all of them. In the table there are roughly 220,000 clones, 15% to 20% of which are singletons. Sorting that relied on CD45RO/CCR7/CD25/CD127/CD95/CD27 yielded CD4+ naive, central memory, regulatory and stem cell-like memory cells. The ends were cut back, 5 bases at V and 8 bases at J, with 15 bases in the middle. Germline values: CDR1 SGHTA, CDR2 FQGTGA. The CDR3 loop spans 13 amino acids. Study-level points and caveats: Type 1 diabetes patients had moderately but significantly shorter TCRB CDR3s in all four CD4+ subsets.

To note about this clone: Its matching antigen is unknown.

This clonotype was obtained from a man aged 25 to 40 with type 1 diabetes. The sequenced sample consisted of naive CD4+ T cells from blood. The chain carries TRBV7-3 and TRBJ1-1, with D perhaps TRBD1 (5 bases). The CDR3 region has the DNA TGTGCCAGCAGCCAAGGGACCTTAGAAGAAGCTTTCTTT. Amino acid sequence: CASSQGTLEEAFF. The full variable domain, rest sourced from reference TRBV7-3 and TRBJ1-1, is GAGVSQTPSNKVTEKGKYVELRCDPISGHTALYWYRQSLGQGPEFLIYFQGTGAADDSGLPNDRFFAVRPEGSVSTLKIQRTERGDSAVYLCASSQGTLEEAFFGQGTRLTVV.